This T cell receptor beta chain comes out of a study of lymphopenia after photon versus proton radiotherapy. Method: immunoSEQ multiplex PCR; TCRdb's copy keeps in-frame clones and lacks some. Of nearly 25,000 clones listed, 65% to 85% are singletons. The CDR3 length is 15 residues. Trimming took 4 bases from V and 8 from J, leaving 18 bases between them. Germline V gives CDR1 SEHNR, CDR2 FQNEAQ (reference sequence). This clone was recorded a few times. The clonotype originates from a woman aged 70-85 years with pancreatic cancer. Sequenced here: peripheral blood, sampled from a patient treated with proton-based radiotherapy. V and J are TRBV7-9 and TRBJ1-5; a possible D gene is TRBD1 (5 bases). The CDR3 DNA sequence: TGTGCCAGCAGCTACGGGGTCACAGGTCTGGAGCCCCAGCATTTT. Translated, it gives CASSYGVTGLEPQHF.